This TCR beta chain came from a study of cytomegalovirus exposure and HLA in healthy donors (dated by TCRdb to 2017 to 2019). With respect to the entire study: In an earlier analysis of fewer than 750 of the donors, 250 to 350 Gb of sequence data and 117 million unique TCR beta sequences from 150 million to 200 million T cells were reported. An early release that covered fewer than 750 HLA-typed donors contained about 290 gigabases of sequencing data and approximately 85 million unique TCR sequences. The genetic ancestry cluster associated with self-reported Caucasian donors included 81% of the roughly 400 genotyped donors. The aim of the study was to test whether cataloging public T cell receptors could identify signatures of past pathogen exposure. The study profiled the T cell repertoires of hundreds of subjects by immunosequencing and related them to cytomegalovirus serostatus. Along with the 666-subject first cohort, a separate validation cohort of over a hundred different subjects was used. To predict cytomegalovirus infection status, the study brought together high-throughput TCR immunosequencing, statistical association of individual TCRs with disease status, and machine learning. A later analysis re-examined previously published TCR beta repertoires from more than 650 donors and added high-resolution HLA genotyping to investigate patterns of TCR occurrence. The later analysis used no new phenotypic data to find candidate immune exposures, relying instead on TCR beta sequences and their occurrence across donors. In an earlier analysis of several hundred of the donors, high-throughput TCR beta sequencing was used to judge whether each TCR beta V gene segment behaved as functional or pseudogenic. Donor age, sex, ethnicity and CMV serostatus were compiled together with the repertoire data. A later genetic analysis used genome-wide SNP genotypes for 398 of the 666 donors, treating that subset as a discovery cohort. Every repertoire in the discovery cohort had been generated on one and the same sequencing platform. Both class I and class II loci were covered by HLA typing, at four-digit resolution. The number of typed donors differed by locus: about 629-630 for A, B, C, DRB1 and DQB1; 500 to 550 for DQA1; over 600 for DPA1; and roughly 470 for DPB1. Because of strong linkage in the cohort, roughly 5 DR-DQ haplotypes were treated as single units for association and clustering. Among roughly 370 genotyped donors of the cohort, an average of roughly 240,000 unique TCR beta nucleotide sequences were sequenced per donor, 15% to 20% of them non-productive. The paper as a whole reports these results and caveats: A later analysis found that most CMV-associated TCR beta chains appeared HLA-restricted, with HLA associations seemingly driven largely by CMV exposure. The classifier was reported to diagnose cytomegalovirus status with high specificity and sensitivity in both the original and validation cohorts. Most TCR sequences were seen in very few donors, while some public TCRs were found in many individuals. A later genetic analysis reported fewer N-insertions in productive TCRs among donors in an Asian-associated ancestry cluster than the roughly 670-donor mean. Presence/absence analyses assumed roughly uniform sequencing depth across donors, an assumption that may not hold. This cohort had only TCR beta chains sequenced, and the lack of alpha or paired-chain data limited which features could be detected. CMV serostatus was the only immune exposure information available for the cohort. A later analysis found that HLA-associated TCR beta chains were more clonally expanded and had lower generation probabilities than equally common non-associated chains. The study gave a list of over 150 TCR beta chains associated with cytomegalovirus. According to a later analysis, parvovirus B19, influenza, CMV and Epstein-Barr virus appeared linked to several top co-occurrence clusters. A group of highly shared sequence variants was considered likely to be a technical artifact of the sequencing pipeline. The earlier analysis of 450 to 700 of the donors excluded roughly 16 rarely observed V segments, including chromosome 9 orphons, because counts were too low. Three of the identified cytomegalovirus-associated TCR beta chains were confirmed in vitro to be specific for cytomegalovirus antigens. When HLA alleles, especially DR and DQ, strongly co-occurred, TCR associations were difficult to assign to individual alleles. Because HLA typing was unavailable for some donors at each locus, only the typed subset was used in association tests. Correlated functional status among segregating V segments might be attributable to linkage disequilibrium, but an unknown experimental factor could not be ruled out. The 87-base-pair reads could not distinguish some IMGT-functional V segments, including TRBV6-2 and TRBV6-3, so those segments were excluded. According to a later analysis, TCR association rates differed among HLA loci, with DRB1 alleles showing the most associated TCRs and HLA-C alleles showing the fewest. V-gene and J-gene trimming of TCR beta chains was associated with a missense DCLRE1C variant in a later genetic analysis, and the association was replicated in an independent cohort. In an earlier analysis of 587 of the donors, most TCR beta V segments appeared in productive rearrangements about 87% or about 30% of the time, broadly matching IMGT annotations. A further reported finding was that TCR beta sequences accurately predicted the HLA-A and HLA-B alleles for most subjects in the first cohort. At a false discovery rate of 0.05, a later analysis linked about 17,000 TCR beta sequences to specific HLA alleles. The authors suggested that the approach could potentially be extended to other disease states and immunological phenotypes.

A note on this clone: Its antigen specificity is not known. Within one base of it there is no much larger clone, and no base qualities were kept.

In total, roughly 710 healthy bone marrow donors made up the cohort. At the time of sampling, every cohort member was nominally healthy, though immune exposures that went unrecorded were likely present. The donor was CMV seronegative and belonged to the group of 320 or so seronegative cohort members. A peripheral blood sample was provided by each donor, and peripheral blood mononuclear cells were used for TCR beta sequencing. The Qiagen DNeasy Blood Extraction Kit was used to extract genomic DNA from the blood cell samples. Library preparation employed the immunoSEQ multiplex PCR assay. The multiplex PCR relied on a mix of 60 forward primers for TCR Vbeta segments and 13 reverse primers for TCR Jbeta segments. The CDR3 region of rearranged TCR beta genes was amplified from genomic DNA by a multiplex PCR assay. The amplified TCR beta libraries were sequenced on the Illumina HiSeq System as 87-base-pair reads. The authors' pipeline ran thus. A later analysis counted 65 million to 90 million unique TCR beta chains across the 550 to 700 repertoires, and 9.5 million to 11 million of these chains were shared by at least two donors. To remove PCR and sequencing errors, raw reads were error-corrected and collapsed into unique sequences using a nearest-neighbor algorithm that merged closely related sequences. V, D and J gene segments were assigned by aligning CDR3 sequences to IMGT reference sequences. For a sequence to be retained, a match of at least six nucleotides was required to both a V gene segment and a J gene segment. A rearrangement counted as productive if the CDR3 had no stop codons and remained in frame with V and J, and every other rearrangement counted as non-productive. CDR3 was defined by IMGT convention, running from the second conserved V-encoded cysteine to the conserved J-encoded phenylalanine. The earlier analysis of about 590 of the donors excluded sequences that lacked an unambiguous match to a single V gene segment. An earlier analysis of 450 to 650 of the donors called V segments functional above 56.7% productive rearrangements and segregating when the between-donor standard deviation exceeded 5%. To diagnose cytomegalovirus status from the catalog of TCR beta chain sequences, a statistical classification framework was built. V and J gene assignment, in a later analysis, came from comparing TCR nucleotide sequences with IMGT/GENE-DB human TR gene sequences. In a later analysis, CDR3 sequences and most-parsimonious VDJ recombination scenarios were assigned using the TCRdist pipeline. In a later analysis, each TCR beta chain was defined by its CDR3 amino acid sequence together with its V-gene family, and reads without a unique V-gene family were excluded. To address suspected cross-contamination and a sequencing artifact, a later analysis removed a few hundred highly shared, low-generation-probability nucleotide sequences. A later analysis calculated a clonal expansion index for each public chain from normalized within-repertoire ranks of inferred template counts. In a later analysis, generation probabilities were computed using a VDJ recombination model fitted to out-of-frame rearrangements, and the results were checked against IGoR. In a later analysis, TCR-TCR, TCR-HLA and TCR-CMV co-occurrence was scored with hypergeometric tests, and a repertoire-size bias correction was applied to TCR pairs. False discovery rates were estimated in a later analysis by permuting HLA or CMV assignments 20 times. In a later analysis, co-occurring TCRs were grouped using DBSCAN, and TCRdist sequence similarity was added for clustering within HLA-allele-positive subsets. Co-occurrence clustering excluded repertoires with fewer than 30,000 or more than 120,000 public chains, plus five with anomalous nucleotide sharing. TCRdb mirrors the immuneACCESS table, restricted to in-frame sequences. Some clones are absent from its copies; in checked studies, under half trace to an unresolved V gene, and the reason for the others is unknown. The V and J calls and clone size come from that table; D and trimming were worked out from the DNA. In this sample the table shows approximately 280,000 clones, approximately 90% of which occur a single time. The top ten clones comprise around 2.1% of the sample.

V has 6 bases trimmed and J has 4 bases trimmed; junction bases matching no gene number 5. In the germline V gene, CDR1 corresponds to MNHEY and CDR2 to SVGAGI. From its cysteine to its phenylalanine, the CDR3 spans 14 amino acids. The sequence is cut down to CDR3 DNA, 42 bases in frame from base 1. The chain is encoded by TRBV6-5 joined to TRBJ1-5; 8 bases in between match TRBD1. The sequencing sample was made of PBMCs. This receptor was identified in a woman between 18 and 29 years old in good health and CMV-seronegative. The CDR3 loop reads CASSSTGENQPQHF. The DNA sequence is as follows: TGTGCCAGCAGCTCGACAGGGGAGAATCAGCCCCAGCATTTT.